Following are 29 T cell receptor beta chains from one sample sequenced in a study of cytomegalovirus exposure and HLA in healthy donors. A multiplex PCR was run with 60 Vbeta primers and 13 Jbeta primers. Produced via immunoSEQ multiplex PCR; TCRdb's table is partial and in-frame only. This table holds under 40,000 clones. Material: PBMCs. Receptor source: a woman aged 40-49 years in good health and CMV-seropositive.

The chain is built from TRBV30 and TRBJ2-5; 7 positions match TRBD1. Germline lookup yields CDR1 GTSNPN and CDR2 SVGIG (reference sequence). The CDR3 consists of 14 residues. Trimming removed 2 bases from V and 4 bases from J; junction bases left unmatched: 7. The CDR3 protein is CAWSPTGERETQYF. The CDR3 nucleotides read TGTGCCTGGAGTCCTACAGGGGAGCGAGAGACCCAGTACTTC.

The chain recombines TRBV4-2 with TRBJ2-7, with D maybe TRBD2 (6 bases). V was pared by 0 bases and J by 7 bases, with 10 bases between. The CDR3 loop spans 13 amino acids. Germline V lookup: CDR1 LGHNA, CDR2 YNFKEQ. The CDR3 nucleotides read TGTGCCAGCAGCCAAGATCCAGGGAGGGAGCAGTACTTC. This codes for CASSQDPGREQYF.

This chain uses TRBV28 with TRBJ2-6; 10 bases are a match to TRBD1. This CDR3 comprises 18 residues. Unmatched junction bases numbered 7, after V lost 5 bases and J lost 0 bases. Germline V gene data show CDR1 as MDHEN and CDR2 as SYDVKM. CDR3 region: CASSGGTGDLSGANVLTF. Written as DNA, the CDR3 is TGTGCCAGCAGTGGTGGGACAGGGGATCTCTCTGGGGCCAACGTCCTGACTTTC. Combining the CDR3 with reference TRBV28 and TRBJ2-6 gives the whole variable domain DVKVTQSSRYLVKRTGEKVFLECVQDMDHENMFWYRQDPGLGLRLIYFSYDVKMKEKGDIPEGYSVSREKKERFSLILESASTNQTSMYLCASSGGTGDLSGANVLTFGAGSRLTVL.

V usage is TRBV6-5 and J usage is TRBJ1-1; 8 bases are shared with TRBD1. Germline trimming cut 5 bases from V and 7 bases from J; bases unmatched to any gene: 12. CDR3 length: 15 residues. Germline V gene lookup returns CDR1 MNHEY and CDR2 SVGAGI. The CDR3 loop reads CASSKETGEKDEAFF. In nucleotides, the CDR3 is TGTGCCAGCAGTAAAGAGACAGGGGAAAAGGATGAAGCTTTCTTT.

The V and J genes are TRBV18 and TRBJ1-1, with D uncertain. Per germline, CDR1 KGHSH and CDR2 LQKENI. This CDR3 has 12 residues. V lost 2 bases and J 12 bases, leaving 13 bases between the germline ends. As DNA, the CDR3 is TGTGCCAGCTCACCATTCGCGGGCGAATCTTTCTTT. It specifies CASSPFAGESFF.

The genes are TRBV4-3 and TRBJ2-1, with 14 nucleotides matching TRBD2. Unmatched junction bases numbered 3, after V lost 0 bases and J lost 2 bases. From germline, CDR1 is LGHNA and CDR2 YSLEER. The CDR3 consists of 18 residues. DNA for the CDR3: TGCGCCAGCAGCCAAGAGGGACTAGCGGGAGCCCCCTACAATGAGCAGTTCTTC. It codes for CASSQEGLAGAPYNEQFF.

The J gene is TRBJ2-3, the V gene TRBV4-2, with D possibly being TRBD2 (6 bases). Germline CDR1 LGHNA, CDR2 YNFKEQ. Trimming removed 0 bases from V and 6 bases from J, with 13 bases in between. This CDR3 is built from 15 residues. The CDR3 nucleotides are TGTGCCAGCAGCCAAGATTACGGGAGAGGTGATACGCAGTATTTT. This codes for CASSQDYGRGDTQYF.

The chain employs TRBV2 and TRBJ1-2, with D uncertain. CDR1 is SNHLY, CDR2 FYNNEI, per germline. With 4 bases removed from V and 0 bases from J, the gap between germline ends came to 9 bases. The CDR3 has 14 residues. CDR3 in DNA: TGTGCCAGCAGTGCCGGGTGGGCTAACTATGGCTACACCTTC. It encodes CASSAGWANYGYTF.

CDR3 sequence (DNA): TGTGCCAGCAGCTTAGGGGGCAGTAACACTGAAGCTTTCTTT. As protein: CASSLGGSNTEAFF. The chain links TRBV7-8 to TRBJ1-1; D perhaps matches TRBD1 (5 bases). The germline CDR1 and CDR2 sequences are SGHVS and FQNEAQ. The CDR3 runs to 14 residues. Trimming left V 1 base short and J 2 bases short, with 8 bases between.

The genes are TRBV30 and TRBJ1-4; D gene ambiguous. V lost 2 bases, J lost 13 bases, and 11 bases lay in between. Germline V gene sequence: CDR1 GTSNPN, CDR2 SVGIG (reference sequence). CDR3 length: 11 residues. The CDR3 DNA sequence: TGTGCCTGGAGTACCGCGGCGAGACTGTTTTTT. Translated, it gives CAWSTAARLFF.

J is TRBJ2-7 and V is TRBV6-5; 9 bases map to TRBD1. CDR1 is MNHEY, CDR2 SVGAGI, per germline. Trimming at V came to 4 bases and at J to 2 bases, leaving 6 bases not matched to a gene. This CDR3 is built from 15 residues. CDR3 protein: CASSSTGGMAYEQYF. CDR3 nucleotides: TGTGCCAGCAGTTCTACAGGGGGCATGGCCTACGAGCAGTACTTC.

The chain joins TRBV5-6 to TRBJ2-3; 10 positions match TRBD2. Germline V CDR1 and CDR2: SGHDT, YYEEEE. The CDR3 runs 19 residues. The ends lost 2 bases at V and 2 bases at J; junction bases unmatched: 14. CDR3 amino acids: CASSFMTSGRFWYTDTQYF. For the CDR3, the DNA is TGTGCCAGCAGCTTTATGACTAGCGGGCGGTTCTGGTACACAGATACGCAGTATTTT.

The chain carries TRBV18 and TRBJ1-2; D is perhaps TRBD1 (5 bases). The CDR3 length is 13 residues. Trimming removed 6 bases from V and 0 bases from J, with 8 bases in between. CDR1 is KGHSH and CDR2 is LQKENI in the germline V gene. CDR3 region: CASSQGSNYGYTF. The CDR3 coding sequence is TGTGCCAGCTCGCAGGGTTCTAACTATGGCTACACCTTC.

V usage is TRBV7-8 and J usage is TRBJ1-1; D is uncertain. The CDR3 has 15 residues. Trimming shortened V by 2 bases and J by 0 bases, and 10 bases separated the two germline ends. The germline V gene has CDR1 SGHVS and CDR2 FQNEAQ. This chain's CDR3 is CASSLMEALNTEAFF. The CDR3 nucleotides are TGTGCCAGCAGCTTAATGGAGGCCTTGAACACTGAAGCTTTCTTT.

The rearrangement joins TRBV6-6 to TRBJ1-5; 8 nucleotides match TRBD1. The CDR3 has 14 residues. The germline V gene has CDR1 MNHNY and CDR2 SVGAGI (reference sequence). V trimming: 6 bases; J trimming: 1 base; junction bases outside the gene matches: 2. The CDR3 spells CASSSGGSNQPQHF. The CDR3 DNA follows: TGTGCCAGCAGCTCAGGGGGCAGCAATCAGCCCCAGCATTTT.

The chain uses TRBV5-1 and TRBJ2-7; D is unresolved. The CDR3 runs 12 residues. Looked up from germline, CDR1 is SGHRS and CDR2 is YFSETQ. Trimming removed 2 bases from V and 5 bases from J, with 8 bases in between. Written as DNA, the CDR3 is TGCGCCAGCAGCTTTACGCCAGACGAGCAGTACTTC. Its protein is CASSFTPDEQYF.

The chain carries TRBV6-7 and TRBJ1-2; D possibly corresponds to TRBD1 (6 bases). TRBV6-7 is an open reading frame whose function is uncertain. Trimming pared 7 bases from V and 5 bases from J, leaving 8 bases between. The CDR3 has 11 amino acids. The CDR3 region is CASTGAYGYTF. Here the CDR3 DNA reads TGTGCCAGCACAGGGGCGTATGGCTACACCTTC.

This chain joins TRBV4-1 and TRBJ1-3; 9 bases are shared with TRBD1. V lost 4 bases to trimming and J lost 0 bases; unmatched junction nucleotides: 7. CDR1 and CDR2 from the germline V gene are MGHRA and YSYEKL. The CDR3 has 17 amino acids. CDR3: CASSLPGQGSSGNTIYF. CDR3 sequence (DNA): TGCGCCAGCAGCCTCCCCGGACAGGGGAGCTCTGGAAACACCATATATTTT.

The rearrangement joins TRBV4-1 to TRBJ2-1; TRBD2 matches 8 bases. This CDR3 comprises 19 residues. V shed 2 bases and J 8 bases; nucleotides not matched to a gene: 20. CDR1 MGHRA and CDR2 YSYEKL come from the germline V gene. The CDR3 bases are TGCGCCAGCAGCCAATTTGGAAGGGTTCCCGGGACTAGTTCGGATGAGCAGTTCTTC. It is translated as CASSQFGRVPGTSSDEQFF.

V usage is TRBV5-1 and J usage is TRBJ1-1, with D perhaps matching TRBD1 (6 bases). There are 17 residues in the CDR3. Trimming pared 0 bases from V and 0 bases from J, leaving 15 bases between. Germline loops: CDR1 SGHRS, CDR2 YFSETQ. In nucleotides, the CDR3 is TGCGCCAGCAGCTTGGGGGCGGGGGGGACAATGAACACTGAAGCTTTCTTT. This sequence encodes CASSLGAGGTMNTEAFF.

The genes are TRBV4-1 and TRBJ1-2; D is unresolved. The CDR3 spans 12 residues. V lost 4 bases to trimming and J lost 5 bases, with 8 bases between them. Germline V CDR1 and CDR2: MGHRA, YSYEKL. CDR3 sequence: CASSPGIYGYTF. CDR3 coding DNA: TGCGCCAGCAGCCCGGGGATATATGGCTACACCTTC.

The rearrangement joins TRBV30 to TRBJ2-7; no clear D gene. This CDR3 contains 12 residues. Trimming removed 5 bases at V and 2 bases at J, with 10 bases between. Germline V gene sequence: CDR1 GTSNPN, CDR2 SVGIG (reference sequence). CDR3 nucleotides: TGTGCCTGGGGAGCTAGTCCCTACGAGCAGTACTTC. Protein: CAWGASPYEQYF.

The CDR3 sequence: CASRTGNQETQYF. CDR3 nucleotide sequence: TGTGCCAGCAGGACGGGAAACCAAGAGACCCAGTACTTC. The V call is TRBV27, the J call TRBJ2-5; D is possibly TRBD2 (5 bases). V dropped 6 bases and J dropped 0 bases, with 8 bases sitting between them. CDR1 is MNHEY, CDR2 SMNVEV, per germline (reference sequence). The length of the CDR3 is 13 residues.

This chain connects TRBV10-3 to TRBJ2-7; maybe TRBD1 (6 bases). CDR3 length equals 12 residues. V was clipped by 11 bases and J by 5 bases, with 16 bases between them. The germline V gene has CDR1 ENHRY and CDR2 SYGVKD. The CDR3 region has the DNA TGTGCCTCGGGAACCGGGACAAACGAGCAGTACTTC. Protein sequence: CASGTGTNEQYF.

The chain joins TRBV28 to TRBJ2-1, with 10 bases fitting TRBD2. CDR1 and CDR2 from the germline V gene are MDHEN and SYDVKM. V was clipped by 7 bases and J by 8 bases; unmatched bases: 11. The CDR3 loop spans 15 amino acids. CDR3 in DNA: TGTGCCAGCACCCCTTCGAGCGGGAGGGCCGATGAGCAGTTCTTC. This translates into CASTPSSGRADEQFF.

This chain uses TRBV11-1 with TRBJ2-1; D unclear. CDR3 length: 16 amino acids. V gave up 1 base and J gave up 0 bases, with 10 bases separating them. Per the germline V gene, CDR1 is SGHAT and CDR2 is FQDESV (reference sequence). The CDR3 region is CASSLGLMSSYNEQFF. The CDR3 bases are TGTGCCAGCAGCTTAGGACTGATGAGCTCCTACAATGAGCAGTTCTTC.

The J gene is TRBJ1-1, the V gene TRBV30; 9 nucleotides align to TRBD1. Germline V gene lookup returns CDR1 GTSNPN and CDR2 SVGIG (reference sequence). The CDR3 is 13 amino acids. V gave up 4 bases and J gave up 7 bases; unmatched junction bases: 7. CDR3 in amino acids: CAWNRDRASEAFF. CDR3 bases: TGTGCCTGGAACCGGGACAGGGCGAGTGAAGCTTTCTTT.

The chain joins TRBV7-3 to TRBJ2-7; maybe TRBD2 (5 bases). This CDR3 contains 14 residues. Per the germline V gene, CDR1 is SGHTA and CDR2 is FQGTGA. V lost 5 bases to trimming and J lost 0 bases, with 11 bases between them. The CDR3 sequence: CASSPQSGSYEQYF. The CDR3 nucleotides read TGTGCCAGCAGCCCCCAAAGCGGCTCCTACGAGCAGTACTTC. Supplemented by reference TRBV7-3 and TRBJ2-7, the full variable domain reads GAGVSQTPSNKVTEKGKYVELRCDPISGHTALYWYRQSLGQGPEFLIYFQGTGAADDSGLPNDRFFAVRPEGSVSTLKIQRTERGDSAVYLCASSPQSGSYEQYFGPGTRLTVT.

The gene calls are TRBV7-2 and TRBJ1-1; D gene unclear. Deletions cut 1 base from V and 4 bases from J, with 13 bases between. CDR3 length: 15 residues. Germline lookup yields CDR1 SGHTA and CDR2 FQGNSA. Here the CDR3 reads CASSLVPNTGTEAFF. CDR3 DNA: TGTGCCAGCAGCTTAGTACCGAACACGGGCACTGAAGCTTTCTTT.